The table lists the clone carrying this T cell receptor (beta chain) with a few counts. Its antigen is not known. A read error is possible here, since a much larger clone lies one base away. The sample, 7.5 to 10 milliliters of peripheral blood, was drawn from each donor. The CDR3 covers 12 residues. Deletions cut 3 bases from V and 11 bases from J, with 13 bases between. Germline V gene sequence: CDR1 SGHTA, CDR2 FQGNSA. PCR was performed a second time for about 6 to 12 cycles using a sample-barcoded 5' primer and a J-beta primer mix. Using its own MiXCR run on the 5' RACE reads, TCRdb lists one record per CDR3 protein. Among some 1.5 million distinct CDR3 sequences listed, under 30% were seen once. The entry originates in a study of blood T cells in healthy people across ages. Study-wide findings and caveats: Donor CMV status, an unknown factor, possibly confounded changes in expanded clonotypes.

The origin of this receptor is a woman in her 30s in good health. The source material was blood. The chain employs TRBV7-2 and TRBJ2-5; D gene uncertain. For the CDR3, the DNA is TGTGCCAGCAGCTTTGACCAGAATGAGCAGTACTTC. Protein sequence: CASSFDQNEQYF.